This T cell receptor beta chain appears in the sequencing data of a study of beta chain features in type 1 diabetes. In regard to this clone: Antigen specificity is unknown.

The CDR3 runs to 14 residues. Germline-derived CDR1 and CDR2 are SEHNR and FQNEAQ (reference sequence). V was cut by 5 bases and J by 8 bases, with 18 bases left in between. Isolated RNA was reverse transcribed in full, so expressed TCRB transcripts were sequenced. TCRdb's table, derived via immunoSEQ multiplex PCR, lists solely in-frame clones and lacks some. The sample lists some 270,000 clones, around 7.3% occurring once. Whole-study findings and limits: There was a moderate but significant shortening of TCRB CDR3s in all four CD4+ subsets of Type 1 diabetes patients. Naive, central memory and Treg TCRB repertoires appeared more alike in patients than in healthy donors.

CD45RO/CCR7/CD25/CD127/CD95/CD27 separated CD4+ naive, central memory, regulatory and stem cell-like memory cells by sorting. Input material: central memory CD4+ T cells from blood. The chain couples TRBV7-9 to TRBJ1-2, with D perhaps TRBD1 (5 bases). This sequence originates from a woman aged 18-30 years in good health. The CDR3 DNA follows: TGTGCCAGCAGCCCCTTCGGGGCTCTCGGAGGCTACACCTTC. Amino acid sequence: CASSPFGALGGYTF.